This entry lists 27 T cell receptor beta chains sequenced from one sample in a study of siplizumab effects on memory and regulatory T cells. Method: immunoSEQ multiplex PCR; TCRdb's copy keeps in-frame clones and lacks some. The repertoire holds around 100,000 clones, with about 93% as singletons. Sequencing was done on a sample of Tregs sorted from blood. All receptors come from a human donor in good health.

J is TRBJ1-5 and V is TRBV18; no firm D call. V dropped 0 bases and J dropped 9 bases, with 12 bases sitting between them. Germline V gives CDR1 KGHSH, CDR2 LQKENI. The CDR3 covers 14 residues. CDR3 sequence: CASSPPVPGTPQHF. CDR3 nucleotides: TGTGCCAGCTCACCACCTGTCCCGGGAACGCCCCAGCATTTT.

This clone was seen a single time. V usage is TRBV28 and J usage is TRBJ2-3; TRBD1 matches 7 bases. Germline V lookup: CDR1 MDHEN, CDR2 SYDVKM. The CDR3 has 15 residues. Trimming removed 3 bases from V and 3 bases from J; junction bases left unmatched: 6. DNA for the CDR3: TGTGCCAGCAGTTTTTGGAACAGGGGTACAGATACGCAGTATTTT. It translates to CASSFWNRGTDTQYF. The whole variable domain, filled in from reference TRBV28 and TRBJ2-3, reads DVKVTQSSRYLVKRTGEKVFLECVQDMDHENMFWYRQDPGLGLRLIYFSYDVKMKEKGDIPEGYSVSREKKERFSLILESASTNQTSMYLCASSFWNRGTDTQYFGPGTRLTVL.

The J gene is TRBJ2-7, the V gene TRBV18; no firm D call. The CDR3 loop spans 14 amino acids. V lost 4 bases and J lost 2, with 12 bases in between. The germline V gene encodes CDR1 KGHSH and CDR2 LQKENI. This chain's CDR3 is CASSLRASAYEQYF. As DNA, the CDR3 is TGTGCCAGCTCACTAAGGGCCTCGGCCTACGAGCAGTACTTC.

This chain connects TRBV5-5 to TRBJ1-2; D is unclear. Germline lookup yields CDR1 SGHKS and CDR2 YYEKEE (reference sequence). V was clipped by 4 bases and J by 3 bases, with 13 bases between them. This CDR3 comprises 14 residues. CDR3 region: CASSPQTRDYGYTF. The CDR3 DNA reads TGTGCCAGCAGCCCCCAGACACGCGACTATGGCTACACCTTC.

The rearrangement links TRBV5-1 to TRBJ1-2, with D possibly matching TRBD1 (6 bases). The CDR3 sequence is 15 residues long. Deletions cut 0 bases from V and 5 bases from J, with 14 bases between. Germline CDR1 reads SGHRS; CDR2 reads YFSETQ. CDR3 region: CASSLVGQPPYGYTF. CDR3 nucleotides: TGCGCCAGCAGCTTGGTCGGACAGCCCCCATATGGCTACACCTTC.

This chain joins TRBV7-9 and TRBJ1-4; the match to TRBD1 covers 7 bases. The V gene end was trimmed by 5 bases and the J gene end by 2 bases; junction bases not matched to a gene: 2. CDR3 length equals 14 residues. CDR1 and CDR2 (germline): SEHNR, FQNEAQ (reference sequence). The CDR3 sequence is CASSRGQTNEKLFF. CDR3 nucleotides: TGTGCCAGCAGCCGGGGACAGACTAATGAAAAACTGTTTTTT. Based on the CDR3 plus reference TRBV7-9 and TRBJ1-4, the full variable domain is DTGVSQNPRHKITKRGQNVTFRCDPISEHNRLYWYRQTLGQGPEFLTYFQNEAQLEKSRLLSDRFSAERPKGSFSTLEIQRTEQGDSAMYLCASSRGQTNEKLFFGSGTQLSVL.

The chain is built from TRBV15 and TRBJ2-1, with D hard to call. The V end was cut by 2 bases, the J end by 6 bases, with 14 bases between. Germline CDR1 is LNHNV and CDR2 is YYDKDF (reference sequence). The length of the CDR3 is 15 residues. In DNA, the CDR3 is TGTGCCACCAGCAGATACCTGAAATGGGGCAATGAGCAGTTCTTC. It specifies CATSRYLKWGNEQFF. The full variable domain, rest sourced from reference TRBV15 and TRBJ2-1, is DAMVIQNPRYQVTQFGKPVTLSCSQTLNHNVMYWYQQKSSQAPKLLFHYYDKDFNNEADTPDNFQSRRPNTSFCFLDIRSPGLGDTAMYLCATSRYLKWGNEQFFGPGTRLTVL.

The genes are TRBV28 and TRBJ1-5, with 8 positions matching TRBD1. The CDR3 totals 14 residues. Germline values: CDR1 MDHEN, CDR2 SYDVKM. The V and J ends lost 5 bases and 6 bases, in that order; junction bases with no gene match: 6. The CDR3 is CASSRTGPLQPQHF. The CDR3 DNA reads as TGTGCCAGCAGTCGGACAGGGCCTCTTCAGCCCCAGCATTTT.

This clone was detected once. V gene TRBV10-2 combines with J gene TRBJ2-1; the D is unclear. Germline V gives CDR1 WSHSY, CDR2 SAAADI. The CDR3 spans 14 residues. Trimming cost V 0 bases and J 7 bases, with 10 bases left between them. CDR3 in amino acids: CASSESRLMNEQFF. In DNA form, the CDR3 reads TGCGCCAGCAGTGAGTCGCGACTGATGAATGAGCAGTTCTTC.

This chain uses TRBV7-3 with TRBJ2-2; D gene ambiguous. This CDR3 region has 13 residues. Per germline, CDR1 SGHTA and CDR2 FQGTGA. The V end lost 1 base, the J end lost 4 bases, and 4 bases lay between the germline ends. CDR3 sequence reads: CASSLISTGELFF. The CDR3 nucleotides are TGTGCCAGCAGCTTAATCTCCACCGGGGAGCTGTTTTTT.

The rearrangement joins TRBV29-1 to TRBJ1-1; tentatively, D is TRBD1 (5 bases). Trimming stripped 7 bases from V and 1 base from J, with 19 bases between. The CDR3 has 15 amino acids. From germline, CDR1 is SQVTM and CDR2 ANQGSEA. The CDR3, as DNA: TGCAGCGGCGAGACTCCAGGGCTGCGGAACACTGAAGCTTTCTTT. Protein sequence: CSGETPGLRNTEAFF.

This CDR3 reads CASSDWQREGPDEQYF. The CDR3 DNA is TGTGCCAGCAGCGATTGGCAGCGGGAGGGCCCCGACGAGCAGTACTTC. The chain recombines TRBV7-6 with TRBJ2-7, with 10 bases matching TRBD2. CDR3 length: 16 amino acids. V lost 5 bases and J lost 5; bases outside the gene matches: 12. Germline-derived CDR1 and CDR2 are SGHVS and FNYEAQ.

V usage is TRBV29-1 and J usage is TRBJ2-7, with TRBD1 matching over 9 bases. CDR3 length: 13 residues. Germline lookup yields CDR1 SQVTM and CDR2 ANQGSEA. The V segment lost 6 bases and the J segment 1 base; nucleotides outside the gene matches: 4. The CDR3 DNA reads TGCAGCGTAAGACAGGGGGGATCCTACGAGCAGTACTTC. This translates into CSVRQGGSYEQYF.

The chain joins TRBV16 to TRBJ1-3; 7 bases match TRBD1. This CDR3 has 14 residues. The V and J ends lost 5 bases and 4 bases, in that order; junction bases with no gene match: 5. The germline V gene has CDR1 KGHSY and CDR2 FQNENV. CDR3 DNA: TGTGCCAGCAGCGTTGACAGGGACGGAAACACCATATATTTT. Its translation is CASSVDRDGNTIYF.

The CDR3 coding sequence is TGTGCCAGCAGCCCAGGGAGGGCAGATACGCAGTATTTT. Its protein is CASSPGRADTQYF. The V and J genes are TRBV11-2 and TRBJ2-3; 7 bases fit TRBD2. Unmatched junction bases numbered 3, after V lost 5 bases and J lost 4 bases. CDR1 is SGHAT, CDR2 FQNNGV, per germline. There are 13 residues in the CDR3.

The chain combines TRBV9 with TRBJ1-1; D is ambiguous. The length of the CDR3 is 12 residues. V lost 6 bases and J lost 1, with 7 bases in between. The germline CDR1 and CDR2 sequences are SGDLS and YYNGEE. The CDR3 reads CASIHENTEAFF. The CDR3, as DNA: TGTGCCAGCATACATGAGAACACTGAAGCTTTCTTT.

The gene calls are TRBV14 and TRBJ1-5; 7 bases match TRBD1. This CDR3 comprises 18 residues. The V gene end was trimmed by 4 bases and the J gene end by 2 bases; junction bases not matched to a gene: 14. The germline gives CDR1 SGHDN, CDR2 FVKESK. This chain's CDR3 is CASSPSLQRQGGNQPQHF. Here the CDR3 DNA reads TGTGCCAGCAGCCCCTCATTACAAAGACAGGGCGGCAATCAGCCCCAGCATTTT.

The chain links TRBV19 to TRBJ2-1, with 13 nucleotides matching TRBD2. V dropped 3 bases and J dropped 2; count of bases not matched to a gene: 1. Germline V lookup: CDR1 LNHDA, CDR2 SQIVND (reference sequence). This CDR3 is built from 16 residues. Here the CDR3 reads CASSMGLAGPYNEQFF. The CDR3 DNA reads TGTGCCAGTAGTATGGGACTAGCGGGACCCTACAATGAGCAGTTCTTC. The full variable domain, its missing parts supplied by reference TRBV19 and TRBJ2-1, is DGGITQSPKYLFRKEGQNVTLSCEQNLNHDAMYWYRQDPGQGLRLIYYSQIVNDFQKGDIAEGYSVSREKKESFPLTVTSAQKNPTAFYLCASSMGLAGPYNEQFFGPGTRLTVL.

The chain couples TRBV6-6 to TRBJ1-5; no definite D call. CDR1 is MNHNY, CDR2 SVGAGI, per germline (reference sequence). This CDR3 has 15 amino acids. Trimming removed 5 bases from V and 3 bases from J, with 14 bases in between. The CDR3 region has the DNA TGTGCCAGCAGTCCAGGCGGGCGGCCCAATCAGCCCCAGCATTTT. Its translation is CASSPGGRPNQPQHF.

This chain's CDR3 is CASSRHAVNRVYGYTF. DNA for the CDR3: TGTGCCAGCAGTCGCCACGCAGTAAACAGGGTCTATGGCTACACCTTC. The chain is built from TRBV2 and TRBJ1-2; tentative D call: TRBD1 (6 bases). Germline assignment: CDR1 SNHLY and CDR2 FYNNEI. V lost 5 bases and J 4 bases, leaving 20 bases between the germline ends. The CDR3 is 16 amino acids.

This clone was counted many times. The gene calls are TRBV5-4 and TRBJ2-7, with 13 bases matching TRBD2. Losses at the gene ends were 4 bases for V and 1 base for J; bases not matched to a gene: 5. This CDR3 comprises 16 residues. Germline V lookup: CDR1 SGHNT, CDR2 YYREEE (reference sequence). CDR3 amino acids: CASSPGLAGASYEQYF. The CDR3, as DNA: TGTGCCAGCAGCCCCGGACTAGCGGGAGCATCCTACGAGCAGTACTTC.

The V and J genes are TRBV9 and TRBJ2-3; no firm D call. The V and J ends lost 1 base and 0 bases respectively, with 12 bases between them. The CDR3 is 16 amino acids. Germline loops: CDR1 SGDLS, CDR2 YYNGEE. Here the CDR3 reads CASSVLLGLSTDTQYF. The CDR3 coding sequence is TGTGCCAGCAGCGTACTCCTGGGCCTTAGCACAGATACGCAGTATTTT.

V is TRBV14 and J is TRBJ2-1; TRBD1 is a possible D gene (5 bases). The germline CDR1 and CDR2 sequences are SGHDN and FVKESK. The CDR3 runs to 14 residues. V was trimmed by 2 bases and J by 8 bases, leaving 13 bases between them. CDR3 bases: TGTGCCAGCAGCCAACCGGGTTGGGGCGATGAGCAGTTCTTC. This codes for CASSQPGWGDEQFF.

The chain links TRBV28 to TRBJ2-6, with a weak D call TRBD2 (5 bases). CDR3 length: 18 amino acids. Deletions cut 5 bases from V and 2 bases from J, with 19 bases between. Germline values: CDR1 MDHEN, CDR2 SYDVKM. The CDR3 region has the DNA TGTGCCAGCAGTAAAAACCGGGGAACGGGTCCTGGGGCCAACGTCCTGACTTTC. It encodes CASSKNRGTGPGANVLTF.

This chain connects TRBV11-2 to TRBJ2-1, with D uncertain. Germline CDR1 is SGHAT and CDR2 is FQNNGV. V was clipped by 5 bases and J by 6 bases, with 17 bases between them. The CDR3 runs to 15 residues. The chain's CDR3 is CASSRLSVLGNEQFF. In DNA, the CDR3 is TGTGCCAGCAGCCGGTTATCGGTTCTTGGCAATGAGCAGTTCTTC.

The rearrangement uses TRBV6-1 and TRBJ2-7; D is ambiguous. The CDR3 sequence is 15 residues long. With 3 bases removed from V and 0 bases from J, the gap between germline ends came to 12 bases. Per germline, CDR1 MNHNS and CDR2 SASEGT. The CDR3 protein is CASSDYSSSSYEQYF. CDR3 DNA: TGTGCCAGCAGTGATTACTCATCGAGCTCCTACGAGCAGTACTTC.

J is TRBJ1-4 and V is TRBV6-6; 7 bases match TRBD1. V lost 6 bases, J lost 4 bases, and 5 bases stayed unmatched. The CDR3 extends over 14 amino acids. CDR1 and CDR2 (germline): MNHNY, SVGAGI (reference sequence). This CDR3 is CASSSRQGNEKLFF. CDR3 DNA: TGTGCCAGCAGCTCCAGACAGGGTAATGAAAAACTGTTTTTT.